This entry lists 30 T cell receptor beta chains sequenced from one sample in a study of shared clonotypes between healthy human individuals. The protocol was immunoSEQ multiplex PCR, while the TCRdb copy is restricted to in-frame clones and leaves out a portion. The sample consists of millions of clones, approximately 93% of them appearing once. The sample comprised naive CD4+ T cells from PBMCs. Stated subset: CD45RA+ positively selected. These receptors all come from a young man in good health. Some clones in this sample may be carry-over from other donors' samples.

The CDR3 sequence: CASTRQPNSPLHF. For the CDR3, the DNA is TGTGCCAGCACCCGACAGCCTAATTCACCCCTCCACTTT. This rearrangement joins TRBV6-6 to TRBJ1-6; D may be TRBD1 (5 bases). The V end lost 7 bases, the J end lost 6 bases, and 10 bases lay between the germline ends. CDR3 size: 13 residues. CDR1 is MNHNY, CDR2 SVGAGI, per germline (reference sequence).

This sequence joins TRBV7-8 and TRBJ2-2, with D perhaps being TRBD1 or TRBD2 (6 bases each). Between the trimmed V and J ends, which lost 1 base and 4 bases, there was a span of 13 bases. The CDR3 has 16 residues. Germline V CDR1 and CDR2: SGHVS, FQNEAQ. CDR3 region: CASSLVGGQATGELFF. CDR3 in DNA: TGTGCCAGCAGCTTAGTCGGGGGCCAGGCCACCGGGGAGCTGTTTTTT.

This clone occurred once. This chain links TRBV19 with TRBJ1-5; D might be TRBD1 (5 bases). Germline CDR1 and CDR2: LNHDA and SQIVND (reference sequence). Trimming cost V 4 bases and J 3 bases, with 10 bases left between them. The CDR3 runs 14 residues. In DNA, the CDR3 is TGTGCCAGTAGTACGACAGTTTCCAATCAGCCCCAGCATTTT. Amino acids: CASSTTVSNQPQHF.

This clone was detected only once. The chain carries TRBV6-5 and TRBJ1-6; D unclear. V dropped 6 bases and J dropped 4 bases, with 10 bases sitting between them. The CDR3 is 14 amino acids. Looked up from germline, CDR1 is MNHEY and CDR2 is SVGAGI. The CDR3, as DNA: TGTGCCAGCAGCCGGACCGTATATAATTCACCCCTCCACTTT. It translates to CASSRTVYNSPLHF.

This chain connects TRBV30 to TRBJ1-5; D is unclear. CDR1 is GTSNPN and CDR2 is SVGIG in the germline V gene (reference sequence). CDR3 length: 13 residues. The V end lost 0 bases, the J end lost 9 bases, and 12 bases lay between the germline ends. The CDR3 reads CAWSVSPATPQHF. CDR3 sequence (DNA): TGTGCCTGGAGTGTATCCCCGGCGACGCCCCAGCATTTT.

The CDR3 DNA follows: TGTGCAAGTCGCTTAAGAAGGGAGCAGTACTTC. It yields the protein CASRLRREQYF. V usage is TRBV12-2 and J usage is TRBJ2-7. TRBV12-2 has pseudogene status. This CDR3 contains 11 residues.

The gene calls are TRBV4-2 and TRBJ2-7; 10 bases line up with TRBD2. The CDR3 sequence is 21 residues long. V shed 4 bases and J 5 bases; nucleotides not matched to a gene: 26. Germline-derived CDR1 and CDR2 are LGHNA and YNFKEQ. The CDR3 reads CASSPNFRSGRIAGLSHEQYF. The CDR3 DNA sequence: TGTGCCAGCAGCCCCAATTTTCGTAGCGGGAGGATTGCTGGGCTCTCTCACGAGCAGTACTTC.

The rearrangement uses TRBV5-4 and TRBJ2-1, with D possibly called TRBD1 or TRBD2 (6 bases each). V was shortened by 5 bases and J by 6 bases, with 12 bases between the two germline ends. Per the germline V gene, CDR1 is SGHNT and CDR2 is YYREEE (reference sequence). The CDR3 covers 13 residues. CDR3 DNA: TGTGCCAGCAGGGGGGGACAAAGCAATGAGCAGTTCTTC. This translates into CASRGGQSNEQFF. The entire variable domain, with the rest obtained from reference TRBV5-4 and TRBJ2-1, is as follows: ETGVTQSPTHLIKTRGQQVTLRCSSQSGHNTVSWYQQALGQGPQFIFQYYREEENGRGNFPPRFSGLQFPNYSSELNVNALELDDSALYLCASRGGQSNEQFFGPGTRLTVL.

This clone has a single count. The chain combines TRBV29-1 with TRBJ2-1; 9 bases fit TRBD2. The CDR3 consists of 16 residues. Per the germline V gene, CDR1 is SQVTM and CDR2 is ANQGSEA. V dropped 6 bases and J dropped 0; count of bases not matched to a gene: 9. The CDR3 DNA sequence: TGCAGCGTCCTAGGACTAGCGACCAGCTCCTACAATGAGCAGTTCTTC. Protein product: CSVLGLATSSYNEQFF.

The chain uses TRBV5-1 and TRBJ2-3, with TRBD2 identical over 10 bases. The CDR3 is made up of 15 amino acids. Germline CDR1 and CDR2: SGHRS and YFSETQ. The V and J ends lost 4 bases and 1 base, in that order; junction bases with no gene match: 3. This CDR3 is CASSRGLAGTDTQYF. CDR3 nucleotide sequence: TGCGCCAGCAGCCGTGGACTAGCGGGCACAGATACGCAGTATTTT.

This rearrangement joins TRBV6-5 to TRBJ2-4, with 10 bases matching TRBD1. This CDR3 has 15 amino acids. Germline CDR1 is MNHEY and CDR2 is SVGAGI. V gave up 8 bases and J gave up 1 base; unmatched junction bases: 5. In DNA, the CDR3 is TGTGCCAGCCGGGGGGGACAGGGGGCCAAAAACATTCAGTACTTC. It is translated as CASRGGQGAKNIQYF.

The chain employs TRBV6-5 and TRBJ2-7; 8 bases map to TRBD1. The junction had 11 bases not matched to a gene; V was cut back by 6 bases and J by 4 bases. The CDR3 covers 15 residues. The germline V gene encodes CDR1 MNHEY and CDR2 SVGAGI. In DNA form, the CDR3 reads TGTGCCAGCAGAATTCAGACAGGGGAACGGTACGAGCAGTACTTC. Protein: CASRIQTGERYEQYF.

In the case of this clone: This same CDR3 is encoded by further DNA sequences in the sample. The CDR3 loop reads CASSYTGENTEAFF. The CDR3 DNA is TGTGCCAGCAGTTACACAGGGGAGAACACTGAAGCTTTCTTT. V gene TRBV6-5 combines with J gene TRBJ1-1, with 7 bases matching TRBD1. The length of the CDR3 is 14 residues. Germline loops: CDR1 MNHEY, CDR2 SVGAGI. Trimming at V came to 2 bases and at J to 1 base, leaving 1 base not matched to a gene.

In DNA, the CDR3 is TGTGCCTGGAGTGTTGGGGACAGGGTGATTAACGAGCAGTACTTC. This sequence encodes CAWSVGDRVINEQYF. This rearrangement joins TRBV30 to TRBJ2-7, with 9 bases that match TRBD1. V was pared by 0 bases and J by 5 bases, with 8 bases of the junction left unmatched. Germline CDR1 and CDR2: GTSNPN and SVGIG (reference sequence). The CDR3 is 15 amino acids.

V and J are TRBV7-2 and TRBJ2-7; 11 bases fit TRBD2. CDR3 length: 19 residues. CDR1 is SGHTA, CDR2 FQGNSA, per germline. V shed 5 bases and J 2 bases; nucleotides not matched to a gene: 17. In DNA form, the CDR3 reads TGTGCCAGCAGCCCGCGAGCCACCCAGACTAGCGGGGTTACCTACGAGCAGTACTTC. It is translated as CASSPRATQTSGVTYEQYF.

Comments on this clone: Other DNA sequences in this specimen translate into the identical CDR3. V usage is TRBV7-9 and J usage is TRBJ2-7; D remains unclear. Trimming took 4 bases from V and 2 from J, leaving 9 bases between them. The germline V gene encodes CDR1 SEHNR and CDR2 FQNEAQ (reference sequence). CDR3 size: 13 residues. This CDR3 reads CASSSTATYEQYF. In DNA, the CDR3 is TGTGCCAGCAGCTCAACAGCAACCTACGAGCAGTACTTC.

This chain connects TRBV15 to TRBJ2-5; D is undetermined. CDR1 and CDR2 (germline): LNHNV, YYDKDF (reference sequence). CDR3 length: 13 amino acids. Trimming left V 1 base short and J 5 bases short, with 8 bases between. The CDR3 coding sequence is TGTGCCACCAGCAGAGGACAAGGGGAGACCCAGTACTTC. It codes for CATSRGQGETQYF.

This chain links TRBV9 with TRBJ2-3; D uncertain. Trimming removed 4 bases from V and 0 bases from J, with 12 bases in between. The CDR3 covers 15 residues. Germline V gene data show CDR1 as SGDLS and CDR2 as YYNGEE. CDR3 in DNA: TGTGCCAGCAGCCTTCGTCCTACTAGCACAGATACGCAGTATTTT. Translating it yields CASSLRPTSTDTQYF.

CDR3 protein: CASSPGPEGSYEQYF. The CDR3 bases are TGTGCCAGTAGTCCGGGACCGGAGGGCTCCTACGAGCAGTACTTC. The V gene is TRBV19, the J gene TRBJ2-7; the D gene is possibly TRBD2 (6 bases). The V gene's germline CDR1 is LNHDA and CDR2 SQIVND (reference sequence). The CDR3 has 15 amino acids. Trimming pared 5 bases from V and 0 bases from J, leaving 14 bases between.

On this clone: At the DNA level, this CDR3 is encoded by other sequences in the same sample as well. The V and J genes are TRBV29-1 and TRBJ1-4; 7 positions agree with TRBD1. The CDR3 has 12 amino acids. Germline lookup yields CDR1 SQVTM and CDR2 ANQGSEA. V shed 6 bases and J 5 bases; nucleotides not matched to a gene: 3. The CDR3 is CSVRDRNEKLFF. In DNA form, the CDR3 reads TGCAGCGTCAGGGACAGAAATGAAAAACTGTTTTTT.

The CDR3 DNA follows: TGTGCCAGCATCATGCCCTACGAGCAGTACTTC. Translated, it gives CASIMPYEQYF. The V call is TRBV28, the J call TRBJ2-7; D is unclear. V was cut by 7 bases and J by 2 bases, with 6 bases left in between. The CDR3 loop spans 11 amino acids. The germline gives CDR1 MDHEN, CDR2 SYDVKM.

V usage is TRBV5-4 and J usage is TRBJ1-2; D gene unclear. The germline V gene encodes CDR1 SGHNT and CDR2 YYREEE (reference sequence). The V end was cut by 9 bases, the J end by 6 bases, with 12 bases between. The CDR3 consists of 11 residues. The CDR3 DNA reads TGTGCCATCCGCGGGGTACATGGCTACACCTTC. It is translated as CAIRGVHGYTF.

As regards this clone: The identical CDR3 is also encoded by other nucleotide sequences in the sample. The chain combines TRBV9 with TRBJ2-1; 11 nucleotides align to TRBD2. The length of the CDR3 is 15 residues. The ends lost 5 bases at V and 2 bases at J; junction bases unmatched: 3. Germline CDR1 SGDLS, CDR2 YYNGEE. Here the CDR3 DNA reads TGTGCCAGCAGTGAGACTAGCGGGACCTACAATGAGCAGTTCTTC. Protein: CASSETSGTYNEQFF.

V and J are TRBV18 and TRBJ1-3, with a possible D match to TRBD1 (6 bases). This CDR3 comprises 16 residues. Trimming removed 6 bases at V and 0 bases at J, with 15 bases between. Germline CDR1 reads KGHSH; CDR2 reads LQKENI. The CDR3 reads CASSSRQESSGNTIYF. The CDR3 DNA follows: TGTGCCAGCTCCTCACGACAGGAGAGCTCTGGAAACACCATATATTTT.

The V and J genes are TRBV30 and TRBJ1-6; D might be TRBD1 (6 bases). Trimming stripped 8 bases from V and 2 bases from J, with 13 bases between. This CDR3 comprises 14 residues. Germline CDR1 reads GTSNPN; CDR2 reads SVGIG (reference sequence). The CDR3 is CALAGTTYNSPLHF. CDR3 nucleotides: TGTGCCCTTGCAGGGACAACCTATAATTCACCCCTCCACTTT.

The rearrangement joins TRBV20-1 to TRBJ2-7; D is ambiguous. The CDR3 extends over 11 amino acids. Germline assignment: CDR1 DFQATT and CDR2 SNEGSKA (reference sequence). The V and J ends lost 2 bases and 9 bases respectively, with 11 bases between them. Written as DNA, the CDR3 is TGCAGTGCTAGAAAGTCTAAGAGGCAGTACTTC. It specifies CSARKSKRQYF.

The V and J genes are TRBV28 and TRBJ1-2; TRBD1 might be the D (5 bases). Germline V CDR1 and CDR2: MDHEN, SYDVKM. Trimming removed 6 bases at V and 7 bases at J, with 15 bases between. This CDR3 comprises 13 residues. In DNA form, the CDR3 reads TGTGCCAGCAGCACCACCCTCAGGGTTGGCTACACCTTC. It translates to CASSTTLRVGYTF.

V usage is TRBV29-1 and J usage is TRBJ2-3; D call uncertain. Germline CDR1 reads SQVTM; CDR2 reads ANQGSEA. CDR3 length: 14 residues. The V end lost 5 bases, the J end lost 2 bases, and 14 bases lay between the germline ends. CDR3 residues: CSVRSGQSTDTQYF. CDR3 in DNA: TGCAGCGTTCGGTCCGGCCAGTCCACAGATACGCAGTATTTT.

The chain is built from TRBV18 and TRBJ2-7; 7 positions agree with TRBD2. The CDR3 runs to 14 residues. The germline CDR1 and CDR2 sequences are KGHSH and LQKENI. With 6 bases clipped from V and 7 bases from J, the junction kept 12 bases outside the gene matches. Here the CDR3 DNA reads TGTGCCAGCTCCCAGACCGGCGGGGGTCAAGAGCAGTACTTC. It codes for CASSQTGGGQEQYF. The whole variable domain, remainder taken from reference TRBV18 and TRBJ2-7, is NAGVMQNPRHLVRRRGQEARLRCSPMKGHSHVYWYRQLPEEGLKFMVYLQKENIIDESGMPKERFSAEFPKEGPSILRIQQVVRGDSAAYFCASSQTGGGQEQYFGPGTRLTVT.

This CDR3 reads CASSFKDAQETQYF. CDR3 in DNA: TGTGCCAGCAGTTTTAAGGATGCCCAAGAGACCCAGTACTTC. The V call is TRBV27, the J call TRBJ2-5, with D unclear. In germline, CDR1 is MNHEY, CDR2 SMNVEV (reference sequence). The CDR3 sequence is 14 residues long. V gave up 3 bases and J gave up 1 base, with 9 bases separating them.